Given below is one TCR beta chain in context. The CDR3 extends over 15 amino acids. Trimming cost V 2 bases and J 9 bases; bases outside gene matches: 7. Germline V gene data show CDR1 as SGHNT and CDR2 as YYREEE (reference sequence). This sample is drawn from a study of blood T cell repertoires in COVID-19. In the study overall: Some COVID-19 samples were acute and others convalescent; all came from the United States, Italy and Spain.

The Seattle patients joined while their infection was active and were tracked longitudinally afterward. Per the authors' pipeline: Amplifying reference gene primers gave estimates of nucleated cell counts. The method was immunoSEQ multiplex PCR; TCRdb's version includes in-frame clones alone and lacks a portion of them. V and J calls plus clone size are reproduced from that table; the DNA served to infer D and trimming. The table has 450,000 or so clones, about 88% seen once; the top ten hold about 1.6%. J is TRBJ1-4 and V is TRBV5-4, with TRBD1 identical over 10 bases. The sample comprised peripheral blood. This receptor was obtained from a woman in her forties with COVID-19, enrolled during active disease. The CDR3 reads CASSFGTGALQKLFF. CDR3 DNA: TGTGCCAGCAGCTTCGGGACAGGGGCGCTTCAAAAACTGTTTTTT.